This TCR beta chain originates from a study of shared clonotypes between healthy human individuals. Turning to the study itself: The donors, two women and a few men, were aged 18 to 49. Findings and limits, study-wide: Clonotype sharing among the donors was expected to vary with sequencing depth.

In the authors' workflow: ImmunoSEQ supplied junction-only sequences lacking quality scores, so filtering was different. Repertoires were generated with immunoSEQ multiplex PCR, while TCRdb's copy carries only in-frame clones and drops some. V and J calls and clone size are given by that table; D and trimming were obtained from the DNA. The table includes 400,000 to 500,000 clones, 75% to 85% detected once. For this clone: What it binds is not known.

Material for sequencing was PBMCs. The TCR was taken from a woman between 40 and 55 years old in good health. Some clones in this sample may be carry-over from other donors' samples.

In DNA, the CDR3 is TGTGCCAGCAGCCAAGACCCCCTGGGTGTAACTAGCTCGGAGACCCAGTACTTC. It codes for CASSQDPLGVTSSETQYF. The chain combines TRBV4-2 with TRBJ2-5; TRBD2 might be the D (6 bases). The CDR3 runs 18 residues. Deletions cut 0 bases from V and 5 bases from J, with 22 bases between. Germline CDR1 and CDR2: LGHNA and YNFKEQ.